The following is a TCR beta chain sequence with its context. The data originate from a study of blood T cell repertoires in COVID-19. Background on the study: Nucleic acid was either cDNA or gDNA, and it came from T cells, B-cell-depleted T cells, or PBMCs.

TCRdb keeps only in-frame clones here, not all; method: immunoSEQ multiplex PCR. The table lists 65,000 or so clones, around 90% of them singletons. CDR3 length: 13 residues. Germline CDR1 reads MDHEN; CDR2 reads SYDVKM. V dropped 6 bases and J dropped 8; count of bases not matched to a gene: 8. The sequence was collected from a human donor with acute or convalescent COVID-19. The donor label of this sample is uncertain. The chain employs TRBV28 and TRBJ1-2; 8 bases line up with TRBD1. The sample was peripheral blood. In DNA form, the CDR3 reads TGTGCCAGCAGGTCGACAGGGGTAGGAGGCTACACCTTC. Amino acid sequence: CASRSTGVGGYTF.